This T cell receptor (beta chain) was identified in a study of HIV-infected patients and healthy controls. Via MiXCR, TCRdb re-called the 5' RACE reads, giving one row per CDR3 protein. Among tens of thousands of distinct CDR3 sequences, less than 20% were seen once, and the ten largest hold 4.5% to 7%. This clonotype was found a few times. CDR1 MNHEY and CDR2 SVGEGT come from the germline V gene. Trimming cost V 6 bases and J 7 bases, with 9 bases left between them. CDR3 size: 12 residues. The chain is built from TRBV6-2 or TRBV6-3 and TRBJ1-4; D gene ambiguous. This clonotype was obtained from a human donor in good health. Sequencing used CD4+ T cells from blood. Here the CDR3 reads CASSHRPEKLFF. In nucleotides, the CDR3 is TGTGCCAGCAGCCACCGCCCTGAAAAACTGTTTTTT.